This TCR beta chain came from a study of cytomegalovirus exposure and HLA in healthy donors. Study-wide results and limits: It is likely that the observed cluster of highly shared sequence variants was a sequencing artifact.

V lost 6 bases and J lost 4, with 13 bases in between. The CDR3 loop spans 14 amino acids. Germline CDR1 and CDR2: MNHEY and SVGAGI. Primers for the PCR totalled 60 Vbeta and 13 Jbeta. Repertoires were generated with immunoSEQ multiplex PCR, while TCRdb's copy carries only in-frame clones and drops some. The repertoire includes approximately 190,000 clones, 75% to 90% of them detected once, and around 0.98% sits in the top ten. As to this clone: What it binds is unknown.

Sequencing was performed on PBMCs. The chain carries TRBV6-5 and TRBJ1-5; TRBD1 is a possible D gene (6 bases). The receptor's source is a boy aged 2-9 years in good health and CMV-seronegative. The CDR3 here is CASRQTGPNQPQHF. The CDR3 region has the DNA TGTGCCAGCAGACAAACAGGGCCAAATCAGCCCCAGCATTTT.